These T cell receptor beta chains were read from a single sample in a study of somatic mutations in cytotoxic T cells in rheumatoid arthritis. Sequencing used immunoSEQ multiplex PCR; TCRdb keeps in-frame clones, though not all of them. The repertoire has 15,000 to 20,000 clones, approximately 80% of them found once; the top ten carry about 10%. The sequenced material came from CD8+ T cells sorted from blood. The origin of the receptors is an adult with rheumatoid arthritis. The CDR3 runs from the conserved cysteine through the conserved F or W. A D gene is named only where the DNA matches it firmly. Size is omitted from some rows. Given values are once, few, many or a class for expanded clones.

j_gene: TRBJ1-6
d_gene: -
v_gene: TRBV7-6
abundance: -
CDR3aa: CASSPEGGGSNSPLHF
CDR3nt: TGTGCCAGCAGCCCAGAGGGTGGGGGGAGTAATTCACCCCTCCACTTT

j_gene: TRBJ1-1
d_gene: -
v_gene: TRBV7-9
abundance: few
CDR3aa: CASSSGTNEAFF
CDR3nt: TGTGCCAGCAGCAGCGGGACAAATGAGGCTTTCTTT

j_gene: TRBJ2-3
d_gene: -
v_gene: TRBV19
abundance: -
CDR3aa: CASSMVTGTDTQYF
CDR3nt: TGTGCCAGTAGTATGGTGACAGGCACAGATACGCAGTATTTT

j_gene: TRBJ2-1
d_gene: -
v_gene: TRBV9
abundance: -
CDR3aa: CASSTEGGAYNEQFF
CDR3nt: TGTGCCAGCAGCACCGAGGGGGGGGCCTACAATGAGCAGTTCTTC

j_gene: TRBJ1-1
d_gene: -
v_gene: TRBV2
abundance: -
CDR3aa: CASSAASNTEAFF
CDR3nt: TGTGCCAGCAGTGCGGCATCAAACACTGAAGCTTTCTTT

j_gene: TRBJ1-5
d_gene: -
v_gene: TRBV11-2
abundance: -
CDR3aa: CASSRTRGRPQHF
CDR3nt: TGTGCCAGCAGCCGCACGCGGGGCCGGCCCCAGCATTTT

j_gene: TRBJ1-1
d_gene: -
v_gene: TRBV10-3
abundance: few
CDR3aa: CAISESTDLNTEAFF
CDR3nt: TGTGCCATCAGTGAATCGACAGATCTGAACACTGAAGCTTTCTTT

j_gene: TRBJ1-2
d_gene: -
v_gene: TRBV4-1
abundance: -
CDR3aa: CASSQSIQGADYGYTF
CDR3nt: TGCGCCAGCAGCCAATCGATTCAAGGGGCGGACTATGGCTACACCTTC

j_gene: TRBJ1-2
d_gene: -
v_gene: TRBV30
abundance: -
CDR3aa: CAWSVAGPQLGYGYTF
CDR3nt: TGTGCCTGGAGTGTGGCAGGGCCCCAACTAGGCTATGGCTACACCTTC

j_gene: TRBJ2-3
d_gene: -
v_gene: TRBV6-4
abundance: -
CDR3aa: CASSPGQTGPDTQYF
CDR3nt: TGTGCCAGCAGCCCCGGACAAACTGGGCCAGATACGCAGTATTTT

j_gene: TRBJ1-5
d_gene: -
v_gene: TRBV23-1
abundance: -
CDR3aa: CASSQSGWLVPQPQHF
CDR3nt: TGCGCCAGCAGTCAATCGGGGTGGTTGGTACCTCAGCCCCAGCATTTT

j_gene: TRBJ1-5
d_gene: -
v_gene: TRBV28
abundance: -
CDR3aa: CASSFRAGNQPQHF
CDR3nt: TGTGCCAGCAGTTTCCGGGCAGGCAATCAGCCCCAGCATTTT

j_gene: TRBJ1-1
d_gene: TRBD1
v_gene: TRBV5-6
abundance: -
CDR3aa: CASSLDRGRVTEAFF
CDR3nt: TGTGCCAGCAGCTTGGACAGGGGGCGGGTCACTGAAGCTTTCTTT

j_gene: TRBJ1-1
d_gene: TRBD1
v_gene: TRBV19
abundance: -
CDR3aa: CASSIGRTGGPTEAFF
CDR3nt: TGTGCCAGTAGTATTGGTAGGACAGGGGGCCCCACTGAAGCTTTCTTT

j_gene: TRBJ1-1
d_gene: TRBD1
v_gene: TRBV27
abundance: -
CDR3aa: CASSGGTGPEAFF
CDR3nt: TGTGCCAGCAGTGGAGGGACAGGGCCTGAAGCTTTCTTT

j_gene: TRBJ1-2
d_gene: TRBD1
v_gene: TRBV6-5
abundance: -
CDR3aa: CASTRDRVNYGYTF
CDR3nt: TGTGCCAGCACTCGGGACAGGGTAAACTATGGCTACACCTTC

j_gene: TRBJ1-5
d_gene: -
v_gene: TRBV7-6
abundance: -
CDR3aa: CASSSGRRVNQPQHF
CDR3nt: TGTGCCAGCAGCTCGGGGAGGAGGGTCAATCAGCCCCAGCATTTT

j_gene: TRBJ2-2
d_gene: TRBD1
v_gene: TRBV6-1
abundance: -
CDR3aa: CASSVGTGDTGELFF
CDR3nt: TGTGCCAGCAGTGTAGGGACAGGGGACACCGGGGAGCTGTTTTTT

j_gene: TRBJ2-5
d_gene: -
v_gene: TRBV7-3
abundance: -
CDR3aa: CASSPQDKGTQYF
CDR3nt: TGTGCCAGCAGCCCACAGGACAAGGGGACCCAGTACTTC

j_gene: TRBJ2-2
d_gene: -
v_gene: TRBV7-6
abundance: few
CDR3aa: CASTVGELFF
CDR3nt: TGTGCCAGCACAGTCGGGGAGCTGTTTTTT

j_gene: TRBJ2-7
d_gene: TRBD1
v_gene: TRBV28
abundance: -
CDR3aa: CASSSPGQGPYEQYF
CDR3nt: TGTGCCAGCAGTTCCCCGGGACAGGGCCCCTACGAGCAGTACTTC

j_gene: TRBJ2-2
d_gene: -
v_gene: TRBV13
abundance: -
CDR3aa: CASSLTIGELFF
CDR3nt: TGTGCCAGCAGCTTAACGATCGGGGAGCTGTTTTTT

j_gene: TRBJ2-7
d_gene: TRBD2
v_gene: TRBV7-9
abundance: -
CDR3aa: CASSLVTSGGHEQYF
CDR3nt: TGTGCCAGCAGCTTAGTCACTAGCGGGGGCCACGAGCAGTACTTC

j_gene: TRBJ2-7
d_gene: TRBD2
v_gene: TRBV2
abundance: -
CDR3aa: CASTSGGNEQYF
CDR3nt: TGTGCCAGCACTAGCGGGGGAAACGAGCAGTACTTC

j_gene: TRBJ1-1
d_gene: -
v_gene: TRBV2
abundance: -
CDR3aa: CASSGGRNTEAFF
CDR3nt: TGTGCCAGCAGTGGAGGCAGGAACACTGAAGCTTTCTTT

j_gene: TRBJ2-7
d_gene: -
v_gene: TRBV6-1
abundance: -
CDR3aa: CASSEAAGTNYEQYF
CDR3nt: TGTGCCAGCAGTGAAGCAGCCGGGACAAACTACGAGCAGTACTTC

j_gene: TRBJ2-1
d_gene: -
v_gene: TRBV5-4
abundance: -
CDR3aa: CASSVDNTYYNEQFF
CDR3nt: TGTGCCAGCAGCGTTGACAATACTTACTACAATGAGCAGTTCTTC

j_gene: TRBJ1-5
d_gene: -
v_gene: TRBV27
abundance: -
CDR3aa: CASSLGGLGPQHF
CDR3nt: TGTGCCAGCAGTTTGGGCGGACTAGGGCCCCAGCATTTT

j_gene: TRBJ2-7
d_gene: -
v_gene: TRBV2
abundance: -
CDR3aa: CASSPTDRGLTYEQYF
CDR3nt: TGTGCCAGCAGTCCCACCGACAGGGGACTAACCTACGAGCAGTACTTC

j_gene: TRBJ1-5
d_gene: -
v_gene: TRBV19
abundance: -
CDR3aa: CASSIENSNQPQHF
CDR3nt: TGTGCCAGTAGTATAGAGAATAGCAATCAGCCCCAGCATTTT

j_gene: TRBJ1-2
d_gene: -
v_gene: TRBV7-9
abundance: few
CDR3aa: CASSLDRGRGYTF
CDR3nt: TGTGCCAGCAGCTTAGATCGAGGGCGCGGCTACACCTTC

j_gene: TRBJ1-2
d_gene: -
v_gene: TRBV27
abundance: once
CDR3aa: CASSRERGGDYGYTF
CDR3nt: TGTGCCAGCAGTCGCGAGCGAGGGGGTGACTATGGCTACACCTTC

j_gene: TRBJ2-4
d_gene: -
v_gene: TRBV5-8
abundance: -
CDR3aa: CASSTENIQYF
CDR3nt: TGTGCCAGCAGCACTGAAAACATTCAGTACTTC

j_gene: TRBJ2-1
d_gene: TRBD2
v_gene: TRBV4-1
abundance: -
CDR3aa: CASSPHASGAYNEQFF
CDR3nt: TGCGCCAGCAGCCCGCATGCCAGCGGGGCGTACAATGAGCAGTTCTTC

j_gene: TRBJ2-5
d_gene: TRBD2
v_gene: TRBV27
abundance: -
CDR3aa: CASSLGGRGAQYF
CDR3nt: TGTGCCAGCAGTTTGGGGGGTCGGGGGGCCCAGTACTTC

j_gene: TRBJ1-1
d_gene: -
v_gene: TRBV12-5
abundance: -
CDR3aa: CASGLVLGRENTEAFF
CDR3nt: TGTGCTAGTGGTTTGGTATTGGGCAGAGAGAACACTGAAGCTTTCTTT

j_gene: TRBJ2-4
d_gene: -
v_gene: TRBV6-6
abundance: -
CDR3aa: CASSYSIGSKNIQYF
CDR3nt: TGTGCCAGCAGTTACTCGATAGGGTCCAAAAACATTCAGTACTTC

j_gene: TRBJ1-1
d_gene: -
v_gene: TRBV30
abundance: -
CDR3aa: CAWDSMNTEAFF
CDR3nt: TGTGCCTGGGACTCCATGAACACTGAAGCTTTCTTT

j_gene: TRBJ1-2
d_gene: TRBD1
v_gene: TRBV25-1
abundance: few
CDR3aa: CASRPGQGYYGYTF
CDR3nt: TGTGCCAGCAGGCCGGGACAGGGATACTATGGCTACACCTTC

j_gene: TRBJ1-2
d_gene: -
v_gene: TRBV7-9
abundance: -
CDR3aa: CASSLGGGGYTF
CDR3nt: TGTGCCAGCAGCTTGGGGGGGGGCGGCTACACCTTC

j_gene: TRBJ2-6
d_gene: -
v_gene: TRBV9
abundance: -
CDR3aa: CASSDTTGSSGANVLTF
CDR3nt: TGTGCCAGCAGCGATACGACAGGTTCCTCTGGGGCCAACGTCCTGACTTTC

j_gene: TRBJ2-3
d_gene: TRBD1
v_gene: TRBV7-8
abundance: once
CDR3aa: CASRVGTGGTDTQYF
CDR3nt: TGTGCCAGCAGAGTCGGGACAGGGGGCACAGATACGCAGTATTTT